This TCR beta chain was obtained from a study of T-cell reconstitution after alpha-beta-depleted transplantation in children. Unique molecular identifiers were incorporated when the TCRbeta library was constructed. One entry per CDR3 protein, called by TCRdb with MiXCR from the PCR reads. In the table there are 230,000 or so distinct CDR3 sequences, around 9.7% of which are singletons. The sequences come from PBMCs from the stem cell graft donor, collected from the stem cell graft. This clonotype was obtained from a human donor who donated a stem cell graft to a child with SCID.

In DNA form, the CDR3 reads TGTGCCACCAGTGATTACAATGAGCAGTTCTTC. Translated: CATSDYNEQFF. The chain has TRBV24-1 and TRBJ2-1, with D uncertain. The length of the CDR3 is 11 residues. The germline gives CDR1 KGHDR, CDR2 SFDVKD. Deletions cut 2 bases from V and 5 bases from J, with 0 bases between.